Reported below is one TCR beta chain. The CDR3 sequence is 14 residues long. Germline CDR1 reads SQVTM; CDR2 reads ANQGSEA. J lost 5 bases, V lost 8 bases, and 14 bases had no gene match. This entry is derived from a study of blood T cell repertoires in COVID-19. Background on the study: Samples representing acute and convalescent COVID-19 were sourced from the United States, Italy and Spain. From T cells, B-cell-depleted T cells, or PBMCs came the material, which was cDNA or gDNA.

Authors' data handling: For nucleated cells, counts were estimated from reference gene primer amplification. TCRdb's copy holds only in-frame clones and misses some; the assay was immunoSEQ multiplex PCR. The V and J calls and the clone size are those of that table, but D and trimming were determined from the DNA. The sample lists about 36,000 clones; just under 75% were seen once. Seattle researchers signed up patients amid active infection and tracked them longitudinally. The receptor was derived from a man in his 70s with COVID-19, enrolled during active disease. Material for sequencing was peripheral blood. The V and J genes are TRBV29-1 and TRBJ2-7; TRBD2 aligns across 8 bases. CDR3 region: CSIVPSGGVHEQYF. The DNA for the CDR3 is TGCAGCATTGTCCCCTCGGGAGGGGTTCACGAGCAGTACTTC.